The clone carrying this TCR beta chain was observed many times. Its cognate antigen is unknown. This sample is part of a study of T cells after yellow fever vaccination. Across the study: The SMART-Seq v4 Ultra Low Input method served to prepare the low-cell-number fractions.

Study-level results: Researchers cautioned that FACS-sorted repertoires could harbor abundant clonotypes contaminating from the bulk population.

The CDR3 has 15 residues. The V gene's germline CDR1 is MDHEN and CDR2 SYDVKM. V was trimmed by 5 bases and J by 9 bases, leaving 17 bases between them. It was through 5'RACE template switching that TCR cDNA was made, with a universal primer site and UMIs added. Via MiXCR, TCRdb re-called the 5' RACE reads, giving one row per CDR3 protein. The sample holds a few hundred thousand distinct CDR3 sequences, about 3.9% seen once. The specimen comprised PBMCs, sampled 15 days after the yellow fever booster vaccination. The TCR comes from a man aged 18 to 29 who received the YFV17D yellow fever vaccine. The chain uses TRBV28 and TRBJ1-6, with no clear D. This CDR3 reads CASSPRRSLISPLHF. In DNA form, the CDR3 reads TGTGCCAGCAGTCCCCGCCGGTCCCTAATTTCACCCCTCCACTTT.